Below are 6 T cell receptor beta chains sequenced from a single sample in a study of early stage breast cancer tumors. Sequenced by immunoSEQ multiplex PCR; TCRdb stores in-frame clones only, minus some. Of around 30,000 clones in the sample, roughly two thirds are singletons; the top ten hold approximately 31%. Source material: blood. These TCRs come from a person in their fifties with breast cancer.

The rearrangement joins TRBV19 to TRBJ1-1, with TRBD1 identical over 10 bases. V lost 9 bases, J lost 5 bases, and 15 bases stayed unmatched. Germline assignment: CDR1 LNHDA and CDR2 SQIVND (reference sequence). This CDR3 is 16 amino acids long. Here the CDR3 DNA reads TGTGCCAGCCGGATAGGGGACAGGGGAAGAAAGACTGAAGCTTTCTTT. This codes for CASRIGDRGRKTEAFF.

V usage is TRBV10-3 and J usage is TRBJ2-7; TRBD1 matches 8 bases. The CDR3 sequence is 18 residues long. Trimming removed 3 bases from V and 0 bases from J; junction bases left unmatched: 13. Germline CDR1 ENHRY, CDR2 SYGVKD. In DNA form, the CDR3 reads TGTGCCATCAGTGATCAGGGGGCTAGCCTTCCCCCCTCCTACGAGCAGTACTTC. Amino acid sequence: CAISDQGASLPPSYEQYF.

This chain links TRBV2 with TRBJ2-7; D uncertain. Germline CDR1 reads SNHLY; CDR2 reads FYNNEI. This CDR3 spans 15 amino acids. Trimming took off 7 bases at V and 0 bases at J, with 16 bases between the two ends. CDR3 in amino acids: CASTELDIFSYEQYF. DNA for the CDR3: TGTGCCAGCACCGAGTTAGATATATTCTCCTACGAGCAGTACTTC. The full variable domain, with the rest looked up from reference TRBV2 and TRBJ2-7, is EPEVTQTPSHQVTQMGQEVILRCVPISNHLYFYWYRQILGQKVEFLVSFYNNEISEKSEIFDDQFSVERPDGSNFTLKIRSTKLEDSAMYFCASTELDIFSYEQYFGPGTRLTVT.

About this clone itself: The junction does not match germline at one end; this may be a read error. The chain employs TRBV7-7 and TRBJ2-5, with a tentative D call TRBD1 (6 bases). The CDR3 is 14 residues long. The germline V gene has CDR1 SSHAT and CDR2 FNYEAQ (reference sequence). The CDR3 region has the DNA TGTGCTAGCAGCTTAAGGGGGTTACAAGAGACCCAGTACTTC. This sequence encodes CASSLRGLQETQYF.

This chain connects TRBV27 to TRBJ2-5; 8 bases align to TRBD1. CDR1 MNHEY and CDR2 SMNVEV come from the germline V gene (reference sequence). This CDR3 is 15 amino acids long. With V trimmed by 6 bases and J by 3 bases, 9 bases remained unmatched. CDR3 protein: CASRDIQGAKETQYF. CDR3 bases: TGTGCCAGCAGAGACATCCAGGGGGCTAAAGAGACCCAGTACTTC.

V gene TRBV30 combines with J gene TRBJ2-5; 10 bases fit TRBD2. J lost 5 bases, V lost 3 bases, and 12 bases had no gene match. This CDR3 comprises 16 residues. The germline V gene encodes CDR1 GTSNPN and CDR2 SVGIG (reference sequence). As DNA, the CDR3 is TGTGCCTGGAGGGAGGGGCTAGCGGGAGTCCTCGAGACCCAGTACTTC. It codes for CAWREGLAGVLETQYF.